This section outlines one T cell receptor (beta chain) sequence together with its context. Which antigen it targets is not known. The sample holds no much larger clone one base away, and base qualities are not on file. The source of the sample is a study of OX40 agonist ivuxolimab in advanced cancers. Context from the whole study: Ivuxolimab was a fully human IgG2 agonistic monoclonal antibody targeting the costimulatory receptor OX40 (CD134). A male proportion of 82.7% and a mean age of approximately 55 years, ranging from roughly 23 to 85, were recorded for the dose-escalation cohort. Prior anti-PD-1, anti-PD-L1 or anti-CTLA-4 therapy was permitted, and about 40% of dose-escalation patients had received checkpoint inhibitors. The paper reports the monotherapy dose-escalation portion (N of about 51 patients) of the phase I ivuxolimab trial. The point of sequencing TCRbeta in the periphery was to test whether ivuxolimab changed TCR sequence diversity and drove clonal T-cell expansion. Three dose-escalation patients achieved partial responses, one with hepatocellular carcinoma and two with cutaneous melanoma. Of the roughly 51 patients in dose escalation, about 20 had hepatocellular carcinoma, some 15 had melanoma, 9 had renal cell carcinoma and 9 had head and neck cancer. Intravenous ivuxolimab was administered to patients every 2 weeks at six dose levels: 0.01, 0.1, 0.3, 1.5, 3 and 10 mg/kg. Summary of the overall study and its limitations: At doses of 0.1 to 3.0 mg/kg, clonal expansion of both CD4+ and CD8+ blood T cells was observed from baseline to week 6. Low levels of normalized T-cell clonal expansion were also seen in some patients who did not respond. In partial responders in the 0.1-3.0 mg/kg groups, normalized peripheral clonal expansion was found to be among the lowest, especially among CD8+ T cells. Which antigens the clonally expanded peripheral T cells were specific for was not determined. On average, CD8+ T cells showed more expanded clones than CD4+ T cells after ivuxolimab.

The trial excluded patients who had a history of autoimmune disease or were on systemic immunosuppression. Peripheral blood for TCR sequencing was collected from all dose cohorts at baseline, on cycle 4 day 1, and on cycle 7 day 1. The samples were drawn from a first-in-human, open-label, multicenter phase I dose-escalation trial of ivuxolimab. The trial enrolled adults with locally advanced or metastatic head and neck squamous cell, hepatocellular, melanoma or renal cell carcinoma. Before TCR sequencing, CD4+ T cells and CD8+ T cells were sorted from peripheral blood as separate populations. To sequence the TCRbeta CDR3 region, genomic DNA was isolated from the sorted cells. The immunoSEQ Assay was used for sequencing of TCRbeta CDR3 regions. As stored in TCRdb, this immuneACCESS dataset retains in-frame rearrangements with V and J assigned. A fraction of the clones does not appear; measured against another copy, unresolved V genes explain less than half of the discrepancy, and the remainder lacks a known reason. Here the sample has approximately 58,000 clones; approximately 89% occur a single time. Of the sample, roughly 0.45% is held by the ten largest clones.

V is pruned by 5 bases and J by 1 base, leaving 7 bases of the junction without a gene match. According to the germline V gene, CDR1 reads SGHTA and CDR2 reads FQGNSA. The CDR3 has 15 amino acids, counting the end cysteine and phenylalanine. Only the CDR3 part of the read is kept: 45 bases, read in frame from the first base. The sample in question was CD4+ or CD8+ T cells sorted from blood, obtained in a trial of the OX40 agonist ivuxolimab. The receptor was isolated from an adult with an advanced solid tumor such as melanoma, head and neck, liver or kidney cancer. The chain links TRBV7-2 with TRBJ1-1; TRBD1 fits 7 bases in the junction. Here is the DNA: TGTGCCAGCAGCCCCCGACAGGGATCGAACACTGAAGCTTTCTTT. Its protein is CASSPRQGSNTEAFF.